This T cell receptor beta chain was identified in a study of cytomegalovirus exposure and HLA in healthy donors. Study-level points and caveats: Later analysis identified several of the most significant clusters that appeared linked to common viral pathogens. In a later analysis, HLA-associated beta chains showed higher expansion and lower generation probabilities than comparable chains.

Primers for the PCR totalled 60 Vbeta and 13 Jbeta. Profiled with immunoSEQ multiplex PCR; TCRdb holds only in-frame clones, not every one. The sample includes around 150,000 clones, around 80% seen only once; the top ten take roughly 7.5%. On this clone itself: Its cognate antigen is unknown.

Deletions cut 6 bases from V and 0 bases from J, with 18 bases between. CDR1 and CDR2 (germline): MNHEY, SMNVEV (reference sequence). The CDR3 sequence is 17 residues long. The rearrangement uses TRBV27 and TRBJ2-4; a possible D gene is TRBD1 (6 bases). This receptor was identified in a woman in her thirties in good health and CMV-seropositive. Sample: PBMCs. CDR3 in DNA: TGTGCCAGCAGCTTGGGACAAGGCTGGGGAGCCAAAAACATTCAGTACTTC. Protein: CASSLGQGWGAKNIQYF.